Each of the 4 T cell receptor beta chains below was sequenced from the same sample in a study of neurological immune-mediated disorders. TCRdb called the 5' RACE reads again in MiXCR, with one record for every CDR3 protein. The sample consists of tens of thousands of distinct CDR3 sequences, approximately 12% of them appearing once. The specimen was PBMCs. Receptors originate from a woman in her fifties or sixties with HTLV-1-associated myelopathy (HAM/TSP).

This clonotype was found many times. The chain employs TRBV28 and TRBJ2-7, with D perhaps matching TRBD1 or TRBD2 (5 bases each). V dropped 8 bases and J dropped 4 bases, with 15 bases sitting between them. The length of the CDR3 is 13 residues. Germline CDR1 and CDR2: MDHEN and SYDVKM. The CDR3 region is CASGGAFPYEQYF. The CDR3 bases are TGTGCCAGCGGGGGAGCCTTCCCATACGAGCAGTACTTC.

This clonotype was recorded many times. The chain uses TRBV27 and TRBJ1-5; D possibly corresponds to TRBD1 (6 bases). V lost 5 bases and J lost 7, with 9 bases in between. There are 12 residues in the CDR3. Germline V CDR1 and CDR2: MNHEY, SMNVEV (reference sequence). CDR3 DNA: TGTGCCAGCAGTACGGGGGCCCAGCCCCAGCATTTT. It translates to CASSTGAQPQHF.

This clonotype was recorded at least ten times. CDR3 region: CASSLMTGLRTDTQYF. For the CDR3, the DNA is TGTGCCAGCAGTTTAATGACGGGGCTTCGCACAGATACGCAGTATTTT. V gene TRBV28 combines with J gene TRBJ2-3, with D tentatively TRBD1 or TRBD2 (5 bases each). This CDR3 is 16 amino acids long. CDR1 and CDR2 from the germline V gene are MDHEN and SYDVKM. V was clipped by 2 bases and J by 1 base, with 13 bases between them.

This clonotype was observed many times. The chain recombines TRBV4-1 with TRBJ2-1; unclear D gene. CDR3 length: 16 amino acids. Looked up from germline, CDR1 is MGHRA and CDR2 is YSYEKL. Trimming shortened V by 4 bases and J by 0 bases, and 13 bases separated the two germline ends. In nucleotides, the CDR3 is TGCGCCAGCAGCCTGACCGGGCAGGTCTCCTACAATGAGCAGTTCTTC. It is translated as CASSLTGQVSYNEQFF.